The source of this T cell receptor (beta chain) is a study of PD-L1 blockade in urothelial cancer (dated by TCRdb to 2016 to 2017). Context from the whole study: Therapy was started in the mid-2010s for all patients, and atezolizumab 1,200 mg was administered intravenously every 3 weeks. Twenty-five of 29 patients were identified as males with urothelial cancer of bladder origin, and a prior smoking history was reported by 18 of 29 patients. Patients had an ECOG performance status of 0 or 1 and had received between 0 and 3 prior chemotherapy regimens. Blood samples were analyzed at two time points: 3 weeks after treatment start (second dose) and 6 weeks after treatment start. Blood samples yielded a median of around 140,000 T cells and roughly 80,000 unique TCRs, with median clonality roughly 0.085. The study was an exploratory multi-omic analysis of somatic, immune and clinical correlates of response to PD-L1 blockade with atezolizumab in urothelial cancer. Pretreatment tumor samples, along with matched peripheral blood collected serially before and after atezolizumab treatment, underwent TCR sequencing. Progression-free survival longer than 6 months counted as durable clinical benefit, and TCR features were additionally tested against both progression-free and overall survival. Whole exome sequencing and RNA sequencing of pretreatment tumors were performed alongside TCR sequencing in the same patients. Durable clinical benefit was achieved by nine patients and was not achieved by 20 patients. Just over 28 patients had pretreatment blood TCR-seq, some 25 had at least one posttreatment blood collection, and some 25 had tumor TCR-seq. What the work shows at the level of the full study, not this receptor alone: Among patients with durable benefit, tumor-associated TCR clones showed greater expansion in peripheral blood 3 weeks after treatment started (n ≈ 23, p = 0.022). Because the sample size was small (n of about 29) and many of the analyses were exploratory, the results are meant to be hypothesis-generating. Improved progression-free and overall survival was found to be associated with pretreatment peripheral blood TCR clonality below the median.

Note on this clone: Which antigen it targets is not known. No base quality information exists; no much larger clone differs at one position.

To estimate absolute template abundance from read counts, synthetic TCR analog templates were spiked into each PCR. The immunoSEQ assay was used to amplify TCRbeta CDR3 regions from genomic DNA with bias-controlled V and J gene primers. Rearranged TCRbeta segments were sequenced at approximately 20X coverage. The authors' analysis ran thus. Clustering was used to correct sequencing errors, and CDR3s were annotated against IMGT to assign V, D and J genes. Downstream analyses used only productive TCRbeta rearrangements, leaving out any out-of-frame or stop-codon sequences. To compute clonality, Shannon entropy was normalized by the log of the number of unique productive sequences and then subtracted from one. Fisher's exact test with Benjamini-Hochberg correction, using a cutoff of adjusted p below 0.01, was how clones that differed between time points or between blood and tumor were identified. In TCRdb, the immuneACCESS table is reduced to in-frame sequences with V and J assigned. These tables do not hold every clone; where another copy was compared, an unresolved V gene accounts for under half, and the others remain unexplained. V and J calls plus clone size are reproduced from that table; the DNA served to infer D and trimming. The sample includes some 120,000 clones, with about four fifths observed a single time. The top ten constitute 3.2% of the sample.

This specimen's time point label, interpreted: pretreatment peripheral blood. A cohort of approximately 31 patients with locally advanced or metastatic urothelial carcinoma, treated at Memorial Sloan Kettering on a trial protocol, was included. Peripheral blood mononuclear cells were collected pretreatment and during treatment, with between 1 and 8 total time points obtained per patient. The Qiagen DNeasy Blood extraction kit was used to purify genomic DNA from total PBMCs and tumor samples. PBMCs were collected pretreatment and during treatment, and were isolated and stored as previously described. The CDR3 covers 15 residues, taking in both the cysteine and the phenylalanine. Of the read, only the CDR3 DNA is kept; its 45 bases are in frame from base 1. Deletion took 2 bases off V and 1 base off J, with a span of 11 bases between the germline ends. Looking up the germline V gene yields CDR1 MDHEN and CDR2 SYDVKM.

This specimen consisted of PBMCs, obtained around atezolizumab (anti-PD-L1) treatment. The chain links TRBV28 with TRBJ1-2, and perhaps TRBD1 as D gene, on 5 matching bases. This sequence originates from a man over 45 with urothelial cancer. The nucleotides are TGTGCCAGCAGTTTACTGGGACTGGGTAACTATGGCTACACCTTC. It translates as CASSLLGLGNYGYTF.